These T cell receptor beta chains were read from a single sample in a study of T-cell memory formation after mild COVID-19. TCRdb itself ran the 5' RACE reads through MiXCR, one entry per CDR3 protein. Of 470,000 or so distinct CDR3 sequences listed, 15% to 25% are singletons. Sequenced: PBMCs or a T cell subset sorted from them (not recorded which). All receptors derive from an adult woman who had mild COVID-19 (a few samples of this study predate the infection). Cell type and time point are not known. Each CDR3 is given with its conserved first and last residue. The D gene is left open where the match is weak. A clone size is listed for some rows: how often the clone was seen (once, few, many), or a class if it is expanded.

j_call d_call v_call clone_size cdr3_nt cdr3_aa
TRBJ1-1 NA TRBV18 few TGTGCCAGCTCACCCCCTAACGGGGAGGCTGAAGCTTTCTTT CASSPPNGEAEAFF
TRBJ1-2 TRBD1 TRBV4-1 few TGCGCCAGCAGCCCGACGCATGGGACAGGGAACTATGGCTACACCTTC CASSPTHGTGNYGYTF
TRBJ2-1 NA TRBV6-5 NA TGTGCCAGCAATCGGGCCGGGAGCCTAAATGAGCAGTTCTTC CASNRAGSLNEQFF
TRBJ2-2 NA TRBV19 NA TGTGCCAGTAGTGTACGCGGTGCGAGCACCGGGGAGCTGTTTTTT CASSVRGASTGELFF
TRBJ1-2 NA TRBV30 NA TGTGCCTGGAGTAGGACAGCCTCTAACTATGGCTACACCTTC CAWSRTASNYGYTF
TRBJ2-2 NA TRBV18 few TGTGCCAGCTCACCACCGAACGGCGGGGAGCTGTTTTTT CASSPPNGGELFF
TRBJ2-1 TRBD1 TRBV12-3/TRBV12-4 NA TGTGCCAGCAGGGACGGGACAGGGGATAAGCAGTTCTTC CASRDGTGDKQFF
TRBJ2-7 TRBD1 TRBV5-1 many TGCGCCAGCTCAACCCCCGGGACAGGGTCCCACGAGCAGTACTTC CASSTPGTGSHEQYF
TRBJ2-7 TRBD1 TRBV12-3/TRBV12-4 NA TGTGCCAGCAGTCCGCCGACAGGGGGCTTCTACGAGCAGTACTTC CASSPPTGGFYEQYF
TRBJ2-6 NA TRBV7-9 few TGTGCCAGCAGCACTCACCAGTCTGGGGCCAACGTCCTGACTTTC CASSTHQSGANVLTF
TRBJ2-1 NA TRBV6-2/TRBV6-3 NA TGTGCCAGCAGCCAGGGTCTCTCCTCGAGTGAGCAGTTCTTC CASSQGLSSSEQFF
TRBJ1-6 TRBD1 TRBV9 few TGTGCCAGCAGCACTCGACAGGGGGGCTCACCCCTCCACTTT CASSTRQGGSPLHF
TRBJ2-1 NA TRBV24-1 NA TGTGCCACCAGTGATTTTCTAGTCAGAGAGCAGTTCTTC CATSDFLVREQFF
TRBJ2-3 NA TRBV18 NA TGTGCCAGCTCACCCCCGACAGCAGATACGCAGTATTTT CASSPPTADTQYF
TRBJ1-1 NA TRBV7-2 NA TGTGCCAGCAGCCGTCGGACAGACGCCCAAGCTTTCTTT CASSRRTDAQAFF
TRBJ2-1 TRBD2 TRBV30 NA TGTGCCTGGCAACTAGCGGGAGGTTCTGAGCAGTTCTTC CAWQLAGGSEQFF
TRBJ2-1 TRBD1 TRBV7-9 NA TGTGCCAGCAGCATTGATCAGGGGGATGAGCAGTTCTTC CASSIDQGDEQFF
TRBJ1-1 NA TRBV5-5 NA TGTGCCAGCAGCTTGTTTTCACGAGACACTGAAGCTTTCTTT CASSLFSRDTEAFF
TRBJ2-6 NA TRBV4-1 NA TGCGCCAGCAGCCATCCCTCCCGCTCTGGGGCCAACGTCCTGACTTTC CASSHPSRSGANVLTF
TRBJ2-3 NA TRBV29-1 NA TGCAGCGTTGCGGACAGCAGCACAGATACGCAGTATTTT CSVADSSTDTQYF
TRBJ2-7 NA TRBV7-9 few TGTGCCAGCAGCTCCCCGGACAGAGGCAGTGTGTACGAGCAGTACTTC CASSSPDRGSVYEQYF
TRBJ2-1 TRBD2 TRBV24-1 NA TGTGCCACCAGTGATTCTAGCGGGAGCGCCTACAATGAGCAGTTCTTC CATSDSSGSAYNEQFF
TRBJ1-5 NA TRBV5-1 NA TGCGCCAGCAGCACCGCGGGGGAACAGCCCCAGCATTTT CASSTAGEQPQHF
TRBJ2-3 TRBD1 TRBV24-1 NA TGTGCCACCAGTGATCCCAGGGGGAACTGGCAGTATTTT CATSDPRGNWQYF
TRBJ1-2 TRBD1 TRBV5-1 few TGCGCCAGCAGCACACGCCTTCGTGGGACAGGAGGGGGCTACACCTTC CASSTRLRGTGGGYTF